A single sample gave rise to the 24 T cell receptor beta chains below, sequenced in a study of tumor-infiltrating lymphocytes in primary liver carcinoma. For each extraction, RNA and DNA were obtained together from about 20-30 mg of unsorted bulk tissue. Total RNA amounting to roughly 450 ng was the source from which TCR beta cDNA was made with a constant-region primer. Three nested multiplex PCR rounds of slightly modified ARM-PCR generated TCR beta libraries. It was with TRBV1-TRBV30 forward primers and a C-beta reverse primer that the first two PCR rounds were run, at around 11 cycles each. TCRdb re-called the multiplex PCR reads through MiXCR, storing one row per CDR3 protein. Of around 100,000 distinct CDR3 sequences in the sample, approximately 68% were seen once. Material: liver tumor tissue from sampling region 5. Subset indicated: tumor region T5, tumor centre. Every receptor here comes from a woman aged 55-69 years with primary liver carcinoma and hepatitis B virus infection.

This clonotype was counted between two and nine times. Germline is not matched at one junction end, which may reflect a read error. The chain is built from TRBV7-9 and TRBJ1-1, with D possibly being TRBD1 (6 bases). The CDR3 spans 17 residues. Germline assignment: CDR1 SEHNR and CDR2 FQNEAQ (reference sequence). The CDR3 loop reads CASSPRGGAVLNTEAFF. The CDR3 DNA follows: TGTGCTAGCAGCCCCCGGGGGGGCGCGGTGTTGAACACTGAAGCTTTCTTT.

This clonotype was seen a few times. The chain couples TRBV7-2 to TRBJ1-2, with a weak D call TRBD1 (5 bases). Per the germline V gene, CDR1 is SGHTA and CDR2 is FQGNSA. The CDR3 is 15 amino acids. V dropped 5 bases and J dropped 6 bases, with 19 bases sitting between them. CDR3 coding DNA: TGTGCCAGCAGCCCAAGCCCAGGGAATAAGGATGGCTACACCTTC. Its translation is CASSPSPGNKDGYTF.

The chain carries TRBV29-1 and TRBJ2-2, with 10 bases fitting TRBD1. This CDR3 has 15 residues. Trimming at V came to 4 bases and at J to 3 bases, leaving 5 bases not matched to a gene. Germline CDR1 is SQVTM and CDR2 is ANQGSEA. The CDR3 region is CSVVRQGAYTGELFF. CDR3 DNA: TGCAGCGTTGTTCGACAGGGGGCCTACACCGGGGAGCTGTTTTTT.

Details on this clonotype: A junction end diverges from the germline sequence, so it may reflect a read error. The CDR3 sequence is CVSSQTLVGRTDTQYF. In nucleotides, the CDR3 is TGTGTCAGCAGCCAGACCCTAGTGGGGAGAACAGATACGCAGTATTTT. The chain links TRBV11-2 to TRBJ2-3; D is possibly TRBD2 (5 bases). Germline lookup yields CDR1 SGHAT and CDR2 FQNNGV. The CDR3 runs 16 residues.

There are many counts of this clonotype. The chain is built from TRBV6-6 and TRBJ2-3; no clear D gene. Trimming left V 2 bases short and J 4 bases short, with 4 bases between. This CDR3 is 12 amino acids long. Germline-derived CDR1 and CDR2 are MNHNY and SVGAGI (reference sequence). CDR3 sequence: CASSYVADTQYF. CDR3 sequence (DNA): TGTGCCAGCAGTTACGTCGCAGATACGCAGTATTTT.

This clonotype was recorded many times. The chain is built from TRBV29-1 and TRBJ2-5; 10 bases align to TRBD2. The V gene's germline CDR1 is SQVTM and CDR2 ANQGSEA. This CDR3 contains 13 residues. J lost 4 bases, V lost 4 bases, and 3 bases had no gene match. CDR3 protein: CSVASGSGETQYF. The CDR3 DNA sequence: TGCAGCGTTGCTAGCGGGAGTGGAGAGACCCAGTACTTC. Using reference TRBV29-1 and TRBJ2-5 for the parts outside the CDR3, the full variable domain is SAVISQKPSRDICQRGTSLTIQCQVDSQVTMMFWYRQQPGQSLTLIATANQGSEATYESGFVIDKFPISRPNLTFSTLTVSNMSPEDSSIYLCSVASGSGETQYFGPGTRLLVL.

The gene calls are TRBV11-2 and TRBJ2-3; D gene unclear. V lost 0 bases and J 8 bases, leaving 9 bases between the germline ends. The CDR3 totals 13 residues. Per germline, CDR1 SGHAT and CDR2 FQNNGV. In nucleotides, the CDR3 is TGTGCCAGCAGCTTAGATCGACGTGGTACGCAGTATTTT. The encoded protein is CASSLDRRGTQYF.

As for this clonotype: One end of the junction fails to match germline, which may point to a read error. The chain joins TRBV11-2 to TRBJ2-5; no clear D. CDR3 length: 15 amino acids. CDR1 SGHAT and CDR2 FQNNGV come from the germline V gene. The CDR3 protein is CAGSSRNSRTETQYF. The CDR3, as DNA: TGTGCCGGCAGCTCCAGGAATAGCAGGACGGAAACCCAGTACTTC. The full variable domain, its missing parts supplied by reference TRBV11-2 and TRBJ2-5, is EAGVAQSPRYKIIEKRQSVAFWCNPISGHATLYWYQQILGQGPKLLIQFQNNGVVDDSQLPKDRFSAERLKGVDSTLKIQPAKLEDSAVYLCAGSSRNSRTETQYFGPGTRLLVL.

This clonotype came up many times. V usage is TRBV10-3 and J usage is TRBJ2-1; D may be TRBD1 (5 bases). This CDR3 comprises 13 residues. From germline, CDR1 is ENHRY and CDR2 SYGVKD. The V and J ends lost 5 bases and 7 bases respectively, with 12 bases between them. This CDR3 is CAISWNGQNEQFF. DNA for the CDR3: TGTGCCATCAGTTGGAACGGACAAAATGAGCAGTTCTTC.

This clonotype has at least ten counts. The V call is TRBV5-4, the J call TRBJ2-4; no reliable D call. In germline, CDR1 is SGHNT, CDR2 YYREEE (reference sequence). The ends were cut back, 4 bases at V and 3 bases at J, with 14 bases in the middle. The CDR3 totals 15 residues. CDR3 loop: CASSPPASDKNIQYF. DNA for the CDR3: TGTGCCAGCAGCCCCCCGGCAAGCGACAAAAACATTCAGTACTTC.

Notes on this clonotype: With a much larger clone just one base away, this may be a read error. This chain links TRBV5-5 with TRBJ1-5, with 8 positions matching TRBD1. V shed 3 bases, J shed 4 bases, and the junction held 6 bases outside the gene matches. The V gene's germline CDR1 is SGHKS and CDR2 YYEKEE (reference sequence). The length of the CDR3 is 15 residues. The CDR3: CASSSIGTGNQPQHF. DNA for the CDR3: TGTGCCAGCAGCTCGATAGGGACAGGAAATCAGCCCCAGCATTTT.

Of note for this clonotype: One end of the junction fails to match germline, which may point to a read error. The rearrangement links TRBV5-1 to TRBJ2-2, with TRBD1 matching over 7 bases. Germline-derived CDR1 and CDR2 are SGHRS and YFSETQ. The CDR3 runs to 16 residues. The CDR3 DNA reads as TGCGCCAGCAGCTTGGGACAGGGAGCGAACACCAGGGAGCTGTTTTTT. It specifies CASSLGQGANTRELFF.

A remark on this clonotype: The junction shows a germline mismatch at one end, possibly a read error. V usage is TRBV6-5 and J usage is TRBJ1-6, with TRBD1 as a possible D gene (6 bases). The CDR3 length is 14 residues. The germline CDR1 and CDR2 sequences are MNHEY and SVGAGI. The CDR3 bases are TGTGCCAGCAAGACGACAGGAAATATTTCACTCCTCCACTTT. This translates into CASKTTGNISLLHF.

This clonotype occurred a few times. A read error may account for a junction end that differs from germline. The rearrangement links TRBV11-2 to TRBJ2-1, with D possibly matching TRBD2 (6 bases). CDR1 SGHAT and CDR2 FQNNGV come from the germline V gene. CDR3 length: 12 residues. Here the CDR3 reads CASSLWEDGQSF. The CDR3 DNA reads as TGTGCCAGCAGCTTATGGGAGGATGGGCAGTCCTTC.

This clonotype has a count of ten or more. The chain joins TRBV29-1 to TRBJ2-3, with a weak D call TRBD2 (5 bases). Germline assignment: CDR1 SQVTM and CDR2 ANQGSEA. Trimming pared 4 bases from V and 1 base from J, leaving 15 bases between. The CDR3 is 15 residues long. This CDR3 reads CSVAGSGWGTDTQYF. As DNA, the CDR3 is TGCAGCGTTGCGGGGTCAGGATGGGGCACAGATACGCAGTATTTT.

In regard to this clonotype: The junction shows a germline mismatch at one end, possibly a read error. CDR3 residues: CASSSRDSMNTEAFF. Written as DNA, the CDR3 is TGTGCCAGCAGCTCCCGGGACAGTATGAACACCGAAGCTTTCTTT. V is TRBV5-5 and J is TRBJ1-1; 7 bases match TRBD1. The CDR3 has 15 residues. From germline, CDR1 is SGHKS and CDR2 YYEKEE (reference sequence). The entire variable domain, with the rest obtained from reference TRBV5-5 and TRBJ1-1, is as follows: DAGVTQSPTHLIKTRGQQVTLRCSPISGHKSVSWYQQVLGQGPQFIFQYYEKEERGRGNFPDRFSARQFPNYSSELNVNALLLGDSALYLCASSSRDSMNTEAFFGQGTRLTVV.

This clonotype was seen a few times. This could be a read error, since a much larger clone is one nucleotide away. The CDR3 DNA reads as TGTGCCAGCAGCTTAGATAGAGGTACGCAGTATTTT. It yields the protein CASSLDRGTQYF. This rearrangement joins TRBV7-8 to TRBJ2-3; D is unresolved. CDR1 is SGHVS, CDR2 FQNEAQ, per germline. V was shortened by 1 base and J by 8 bases, with 7 bases between the two germline ends. The CDR3 is 12 amino acids.

Points on this clonotype: Possible read error: a much larger clone is one base away. The chain recombines TRBV6-5 with TRBJ2-2, with D perhaps matching TRBD1 (5 bases). CDR3 length: 15 residues. Germline values: CDR1 MNHEY, CDR2 SVGAGI. CDR3 nucleotide sequence: TGTGCCAGCAGTTACCGACAGACGAACACCGTGGAGCTGTTTTTT. This gives the protein CASSYRQTNTVELFF.

For this clonotype: Here the CDR3 omits its conserved ending phenylalanine or tryptophan, so a read error is the likely source. This chain links TRBV6-6 with TRBJ1-5, with D unclear. CDR1 is MNHNY and CDR2 is SVGAGI in the germline V gene (reference sequence). V was cut by 6 bases and J by 9 bases, with 15 bases left in between. The CDR3 length is 13 residues. The CDR3 is CASSQDPLSPQHS. CDR3 nucleotide sequence: TGTGCCAGCAGCCAAGACCCCCTTTCGCCCCAGCATTCA.

About this clonotype itself: Without the conserved terminal phenylalanine or tryptophan, this CDR3 likely stems from a read error. The chain is built from TRBV10-1 and TRBJ2-3; no reliable D call. V was clipped by 0 bases and J by 3 bases, with 10 bases between them. The germline gives CDR1 WNHNN, CDR2 SYGVQD (reference sequence). The CDR3 has 15 residues. The DNA for the CDR3 is TGCGCCAGCAGTGAGTCTATGGGGTGGACAGATACGCAGTATCTT. It encodes CASSESMGWTDTQYL.

This clonotype was found once. The junction departs from the called germline gene at one end, perhaps through a read error. The chain is built from TRBV29-1 and TRBJ2-5; TRBD2 is a possible D gene (6 bases). Germline V gene data show CDR1 as SQVTM and CDR2 as ANQGSEA. This CDR3 contains 14 residues. The CDR3 DNA sequence: TGCATCGTTGGGGAAAGGCGGGATTCAGGGACCCAGTACTTC. Translating it yields CIVGERRDSGTQYF.

This clonotype was found a few times. This may arise from a read error, as a much more abundant clone is one base away. V and J are TRBV5-6 and TRBJ1-3; the match to TRBD1 covers 8 bases. Per germline, CDR1 SGHDT and CDR2 YYEEEE. The CDR3 length is 17 residues. The CDR3 nucleotides are TGTGCCAGCAGCTCGGTCATCTCTCCAGGGGGCGCGGACACCACATATTTT. Protein sequence: CASSSVISPGGADTTYF.

On this clonotype: Compared with germline, one end of the junction differs, possibly owing to a read error. The chain links TRBV14 to TRBJ1-4; tentatively, D is TRBD1 (5 bases). The CDR3 is 16 residues long. Germline V gene sequence: CDR1 SGHDN, CDR2 FVKESK. The CDR3 protein is CASSHLGPRVREKLVF. DNA for the CDR3: TGTGCCAGCAGCCACTTGGGACCCCGGGTGAGGGAAAAGCTGGTTTTT.

Of note for this clonotype: The CDR3 ends on some other residue instead of the conserved phenylalanine or tryptophan, so this is likely a read error. The chain recombines TRBV11-3 with TRBJ2-5, with D perhaps TRBD1 (5 bases). CDR3 length equals 12 residues. Germline assignment: CDR1 SGHNT and CDR2 YENEEA. CDR3: CASSLGEETQYL. The DNA of the CDR3 is TGTGCTAGCAGCTTAGGGGAAGAGACCCAGTACCTC.